A single T cell receptor beta chain is shown here with its context. The data stem from a study of patients and donors after allogeneic stem cell transplantation. Germline V CDR1 and CDR2: SGHDT, YYEEEE. V lost 0 bases to trimming and J lost 1 base, with 4 bases between them. The length of the CDR3 is 13 residues. One entry per CDR3 protein results from TCRdb running MiXCR on the RT-PCR reads. Among approximately 60,000 distinct CDR3 sequences listed, about 14% were seen once. The receptor was derived from a human donor who was either an allogeneic HSCT recipient or a stem cell or donor lymphocyte infusion donor (not recorded which). It is not recorded whose cells these are; they may come from a transplant donor. The sequencing input was blood, either unsorted or a sorted T cell fraction (not recorded which). This chain connects TRBV5-6 to TRBJ2-5; unclear D gene. CDR3 in DNA: TGTGCCAGCAGCTTGGGGCCCCAAGAGACCCAGTACTTC. It specifies CASSLGPQETQYF.